These T cell receptor beta chains were read from a single sample in a study of OX40 agonist ivuxolimab in advanced cancers. Produced via immunoSEQ multiplex PCR; TCRdb's table is partial and in-frame only. The data contain around 90,000 clones, about 87% of them singletons. Sequenced here: CD4+ or CD8+ T cells sorted from blood, sampled in a trial of the OX40 agonist ivuxolimab. These receptors were obtained from an adult with an advanced solid tumor such as melanoma, head and neck, liver or kidney cancer. Each CDR3 is given with its conserved first and last residue. Each record gives: J gene, D gene, clone size, V gene, CDR3 length, CDR3 protein, CDR3 DNA. D genes are given only for firm matches. Clone size is not always given. Where it is, it says once, few, many or a class for expanded clones.

j_gene: TRBJ1-1
d_gene: TRBD1
abundance: -
v_gene: TRBV4-1
len: 12
CDR3aa: CASSRTGGRAFF
CDR3nt: TGCGCCAGCAGCCGCACAGGGGGTCGAGCTTTCTTT

j_gene: TRBJ2-2
d_gene: -
abundance: -
v_gene: TRBV7-7
len: 15
CDR3aa: CASSFGAGHTGELFF
CDR3nt: TGTGCCAGCAGCTTCGGTGCAGGTCACACCGGGGAGCTGTTTTTT

j_gene: TRBJ1-1
d_gene: -
abundance: -
v_gene: TRBV29-1
len: 14
CDR3aa: CSVVRGAMNTEAFF
CDR3nt: TGCAGCGTTGTAAGGGGTGCCATGAACACTGAAGCTTTCTTT

j_gene: TRBJ2-1
d_gene: -
abundance: -
v_gene: TRBV5-1
len: 15
CDR3aa: CASSLAGDGINEQFF
CDR3nt: TGCGCCAGCAGCTTGGCGGGAGACGGTATCAATGAGCAGTTCTTC

j_gene: TRBJ2-7
d_gene: TRBD1
abundance: -
v_gene: TRBV28
len: 13
CDR3aa: CASIPGQAREQYF
CDR3nt: TGTGCCAGCATTCCGGGACAGGCGAGGGAGCAGTACTTC

j_gene: TRBJ1-4
d_gene: -
abundance: -
v_gene: TRBV9
len: 14
CDR3aa: CASSVDSTNEKLFF
CDR3nt: TGTGCCAGCAGCGTAGATTCAACTAATGAAAAACTGTTTTTT

j_gene: TRBJ2-2
d_gene: -
abundance: -
v_gene: TRBV5-6
len: 15
CDR3aa: CASTTGGGLAGELFF
CDR3nt: TGTGCCAGCACGACGGGTGGGGGACTCGCCGGGGAGCTGTTTTTT

j_gene: TRBJ2-2
d_gene: -
abundance: -
v_gene: TRBV27
len: 16
CDR3aa: CASSLWAGASTGELFF
CDR3nt: TGTGCCAGCAGTTTATGGGCAGGGGCCAGCACCGGGGAGCTGTTTTTT

j_gene: TRBJ2-5
d_gene: -
abundance: -
v_gene: TRBV7-9
len: 14
CDR3aa: CASSLIADQETQYF
CDR3nt: TGTGCCAGCAGCTTAATAGCGGATCAAGAGACCCAGTACTTC

j_gene: TRBJ1-5
d_gene: -
abundance: -
v_gene: TRBV6-1
len: 14
CDR3aa: CASSVYRVNQPQHF
CDR3nt: TGTGCCAGCAGTGTTTACAGGGTTAATCAGCCCCAGCATTTT

j_gene: TRBJ1-2
d_gene: -
abundance: -
v_gene: TRBV6-5
len: 13
CDR3aa: CASSEAGDYGYTF
CDR3nt: TGTGCCAGCAGTGAAGCCGGGGACTATGGCTACACCTTC

j_gene: TRBJ2-3
d_gene: TRBD2
abundance: -
v_gene: TRBV7-2
len: 18
CDR3aa: CASSSPGTSGRMADTQYF
CDR3nt: TGTGCCAGCAGCTCTCCCGGGACTAGCGGGAGAATGGCAGATACGCAGTATTTT

j_gene: TRBJ1-1
d_gene: -
abundance: -
v_gene: TRBV28
len: 14
CDR3aa: CASIPSPVGTEAFF
CDR3nt: TGTGCCAGCATTCCCTCTCCGGTCGGCACTGAAGCTTTCTTT

j_gene: TRBJ2-1
d_gene: -
abundance: -
v_gene: TRBV7-2
len: 14
CDR3aa: CASSLPSQRFVQFF
CDR3nt: TGTGCCAGCAGCTTGCCTAGTCAAAGATTTGTGCAGTTCTTC

j_gene: TRBJ2-3
d_gene: -
abundance: -
v_gene: TRBV30
len: 13
CDR3aa: CAWSVGAYHTQYF
CDR3nt: TGTGCCTGGAGTGTAGGCGCCTACCATACGCAGTATTTT

j_gene: TRBJ1-4
d_gene: TRBD1
abundance: -
v_gene: TRBV19
len: 14
CDR3aa: CASSGQGAYEKLFF
CDR3nt: TGTGCCAGTAGTGGACAGGGGGCATATGAAAAACTGTTTTTT

j_gene: TRBJ2-3
d_gene: -
abundance: -
v_gene: TRBV29-1
len: 16
CDR3aa: CSVSTSLLRTTDTQYF
CDR3nt: TGCAGCGTATCGACTAGTCTCCTCCGAACTACAGATACGCAGTATTTT

j_gene: TRBJ2-3
d_gene: -
abundance: -
v_gene: TRBV20-1
len: 11
CDR3aa: CSANREDTQYF
CDR3nt: TGCAGTGCAAACAGGGAAGATACGCAGTATTTT

j_gene: TRBJ2-5
d_gene: -
abundance: -
v_gene: TRBV27
len: 15
CDR3aa: CASSTDGRGPETQYF
CDR3nt: TGTGCCAGCAGTACCGACGGGAGGGGGCCAGAGACCCAGTACTTC

j_gene: TRBJ1-1
d_gene: -
abundance: once
v_gene: TRBV30
len: 14
CDR3aa: CAWSVPGTPREAFF
CDR3nt: TGTGCCTGGAGTGTACCGGGAACCCCTCGAGAAGCTTTCTTT

j_gene: TRBJ2-2
d_gene: TRBD1
abundance: -
v_gene: TRBV18
len: 15
CDR3aa: CASSPGQGNTGELFF
CDR3nt: TGTGCCAGCTCACCGGGACAGGGTAACACCGGGGAGCTGTTTTTT

j_gene: TRBJ1-4
d_gene: TRBD1
abundance: -
v_gene: TRBV6-6
len: 14
CDR3aa: CASSLTGVQEKLFF
CDR3nt: TGTGCCAGCAGTCTCACAGGGGTCCAGGAAAAACTGTTTTTT

j_gene: TRBJ1-1
d_gene: -
abundance: -
v_gene: TRBV19
len: 13
CDR3aa: CASSINGGTEAFF
CDR3nt: TGTGCCAGTAGTATAAATGGGGGGACTGAAGCTTTCTTT

j_gene: TRBJ2-3
d_gene: TRBD1
abundance: -
v_gene: TRBV5-1
len: 14
CDR3aa: CASRTDRAEDTQYF
CDR3nt: TGCGCCAGCAGAACGGACAGGGCCGAAGATACGCAGTATTTT

j_gene: TRBJ1-4
d_gene: -
abundance: -
v_gene: TRBV6-1
len: 14
CDR3aa: CASSERQEVEKLFF
CDR3nt: TGTGCCAGCAGTGAACGGCAGGAGGTAGAAAAACTGTTTTTT

j_gene: TRBJ2-5
d_gene: -
abundance: once
v_gene: TRBV7-2
len: 12
CDR3aa: CASSLSRETQYF
CDR3nt: TGTGCCAGCAGCTTAAGCCGCGAGACCCAGTACTTC

j_gene: TRBJ1-5
d_gene: -
abundance: -
v_gene: TRBV5-1
len: 13
CDR3aa: CASSFDTNQPQHF
CDR3nt: TGCGCCAGCAGCTTCGACACCAATCAGCCCCAGCATTTT

j_gene: TRBJ2-4
d_gene: TRBD2
abundance: -
v_gene: TRBV5-1
len: 16
CDR3aa: CASSDGTSGRSDIQYF
CDR3nt: TGCGCCAGCAGCGACGGGACTAGCGGGAGGAGTGACATTCAGTACTTC

j_gene: TRBJ2-3
d_gene: -
abundance: -
v_gene: TRBV7-2
len: 14
CDR3aa: CASSLAGPTDTQYF
CDR3nt: TGTGCCAGCAGCTTGGCGGGACCCACAGATACGCAGTATTTT

j_gene: TRBJ1-2
d_gene: -
abundance: -
v_gene: TRBV19
len: 13
CDR3aa: CASSIDGSGPLRF
CDR3nt: TGTGCCAGTAGTATAGATGGGTCAGGCCCCCTTCGTTTC

j_gene: TRBJ2-3
d_gene: TRBD2
abundance: -
v_gene: TRBV9
len: 16
CDR3aa: CASSPRWLAATDTQYF
CDR3nt: TGTGCCAGCAGCCCTCGTTGGCTAGCGGCCACAGATACGCAGTATTTT

j_gene: TRBJ1-2
d_gene: TRBD1
abundance: -
v_gene: TRBV18
len: 15
CDR3aa: CASSPVGGGGHGYTF
CDR3nt: TGTGCCAGCTCACCTGTCGGGGGAGGGGGCCATGGCTACACCTTC

j_gene: TRBJ2-7
d_gene: TRBD1
abundance: -
v_gene: TRBV20-1
len: 11
CDR3aa: CSARTGYEQYF
CDR3nt: TGCAGTGCTAGGACAGGGTACGAGCAGTACTTC

j_gene: TRBJ1-4
d_gene: -
abundance: -
v_gene: TRBV5-4
len: 14
CDR3aa: CACFNDRYPEKLFF
CDR3nt: TGTGCCTGCTTCAATGACAGGTACCCTGAAAAACTGTTTTTT

j_gene: TRBJ1-6
d_gene: TRBD1
abundance: -
v_gene: TRBV27
len: 15
CDR3aa: CASSLGQGDNSPLHF
CDR3nt: TGTGCCAGCAGTTTAGGACAGGGCGATAATTCACCCCTCCACTTT

j_gene: TRBJ1-2
d_gene: -
abundance: few
v_gene: TRBV7-8
len: 16
CDR3aa: CASKRRVGSVEDGYTF
CDR3nt: TGTGCCAGCAAGCGCAGGGTGGGTAGTGTGGAGGATGGCTACACCTTC

j_gene: TRBJ2-1
d_gene: -
abundance: -
v_gene: TRBV15
len: 13
CDR3aa: CATSTGPLNEQFF
CDR3nt: TGTGCCACCAGCACGGGACCGCTCAATGAGCAGTTCTTC

j_gene: TRBJ2-1
d_gene: -
abundance: -
v_gene: TRBV2
len: 14
CDR3aa: CASTGRSSYNEQFF
CDR3nt: TGTGCCAGCACTGGACGGAGCTCCTACAATGAGCAGTTCTTC

j_gene: TRBJ1-3
d_gene: -
abundance: -
v_gene: TRBV9
len: 16
CDR3aa: CASSAHTGKSGNTIYF
CDR3nt: TGTGCCAGCAGTGCTCACACAGGGAAATCTGGAAACACCATATATTTT

j_gene: TRBJ1-5
d_gene: -
abundance: -
v_gene: TRBV27
len: 15
CDR3aa: CASSLTHSYNQPQHF
CDR3nt: TGTGCCAGCAGTTTGACTCACAGCTACAATCAGCCCCAGCATTTT

j_gene: TRBJ2-1
d_gene: TRBD2
abundance: -
v_gene: TRBV9
len: 18
CDR3aa: CASSVAPGTSGRTYEQFF
CDR3nt: TGTGCCAGCAGCGTAGCCCCGGGGACTAGCGGGAGGACCTATGAGCAGTTCTTC

j_gene: TRBJ1-1
d_gene: -
abundance: once
v_gene: TRBV7-3
len: 15
CDR3aa: CASSLAPRGGTEAFF
CDR3nt: TGTGCCAGCAGCTTAGCGCCTCGGGGGGGCACTGAAGCTTTCTTT

j_gene: TRBJ2-2
d_gene: TRBD2
abundance: -
v_gene: TRBV6-4
len: 15
CDR3aa: CASKGLAGVAGELFF
CDR3nt: TGTGCCAGCAAAGGACTAGCGGGAGTGGCCGGGGAGCTGTTTTTT

j_gene: TRBJ2-2
d_gene: -
abundance: once
v_gene: TRBV9
len: 16
CDR3aa: CASSVAGSGGTGELFF
CDR3nt: TGTGCCAGCAGCGTAGCAGGTAGCGGCGGCACCGGGGAGCTGTTTTTT

j_gene: TRBJ2-1
d_gene: -
abundance: once
v_gene: TRBV7-9
len: 13
CDR3aa: CASSPLSSNEQFF
CDR3nt: TGTGCCAGCAGCCCGCTTTCCTCCAATGAGCAGTTCTTC

j_gene: TRBJ1-4
d_gene: -
abundance: -
v_gene: TRBV9
len: 14
CDR3aa: CASSAGEGGEKLFF
CDR3nt: TGTGCCAGCAGCGCCGGGGAGGGGGGTGAAAAACTGTTTTTT

j_gene: TRBJ2-3
d_gene: TRBD2
abundance: -
v_gene: TRBV5-1
len: 16
CDR3aa: CASSPGGALSTDTQYF
CDR3nt: TGCGCCAGCAGCCCCGGGGGGGCGCTTAGCACAGATACGCAGTATTTT

j_gene: TRBJ1-4
d_gene: -
abundance: -
v_gene: TRBV11-2
len: 14
CDR3aa: CASSRALVNEKLFF
CDR3nt: TGTGCCAGCAGCCGAGCCCTTGTAAATGAAAAACTGTTTTTT